Here is one T cell receptor (beta chain) with its context. Its cognate antigen is unknown. These data belong to a study of blood T cells in healthy people across ages. Study-level results: The study lacked donor CMV status, which possibly confounded expanded clonotype changes. Unsorted PBMCs prevented conclusive naive versus antigen-experienced comparison.

This CDR3 region has 12 residues. V was clipped by 6 bases and J by 13 bases, with 16 bases between them. Germline V gene lookup returns CDR1 MNHEY and CDR2 SVGEGT. Next came a second PCR, run for about 7 to 11 cycles, which used a sample-barcoded 5' primer along with a J-beta primer mix. Each cDNA molecule was tagged by a template-switch adaptor with 12 random nucleotides. TCRdb recomputed calls from the 5' RACE reads with MiXCR, one row per CDR3 protein. The sample consists of fewer than 2,000,000 distinct CDR3 sequences, about two fifths of them appearing once. This TCR derives from a human donor in good health. The sequenced sample was blood. This chain uses TRBV6-2 or TRBV6-3 with TRBJ2-4; D may be TRBD2 (5 bases). CDR3 nucleotide sequence: TGTGCCAGCAGCCGACAACGGGAAAGGCAGTACTTC. This translates into CASSRQRERQYF.